One T cell receptor (beta chain) is described in this entry. As yet, its antigen is unknown. TCRdb re-derived calls from the RT-PCR reads in MiXCR, one entry per CDR3 protein. The sample carries more than 700,000 distinct CDR3 sequences, roughly 20% recorded once. The CDR3 consists of 13 residues. Germline-derived CDR1 and CDR2 are MDHEN and SYDVKM. Trimming shortened V by 3 bases and J by 10 bases, and 13 bases separated the two germline ends. These data come from a study of response to subunit inactivated influenza vaccine. Study-wide points: Few additional T cells are recruited per seasonal influenza vaccination, authors suggested.

The sequence came from a man between 50 and 59 years old who received an inactivated influenza vaccine. This chain uses TRBV28 with TRBJ2-1; possibly TRBD2 for D (5 bases). The sample was PBMCs from blood, taken 5 days after vaccination. For the CDR3, the DNA is TGTGCCAGCAGTTTGCAGGTCCGGGGAGAGCAGTTCTTC. Translating gives CASSLQVRGEQFF.